This TCR beta chain was recovered during a study of blood T cell repertoires in COVID-19. Germline loops: CDR1 SGHRS, CDR2 YFSETQ. With 5 bases clipped from V and 9 bases from J, the junction kept 7 bases outside the gene matches. The CDR3 has 13 amino acids. Per the study methods: For nucleated cells, counts were estimated from reference gene primer amplification. This table comes from immunoSEQ multiplex PCR, and its TCRdb copy is limited to in-frame clones, with some not included. The V and J calls and clone size were taken over from that table, and D and trimming were inferred from the DNA. This table holds over 450,000 clones, about 89% found once.

This clonotype originated in a woman aged 45-60 years with COVID-19, enrolled during active disease. The chain employs TRBV5-1 and TRBJ1-5; 8 bases are a match to TRBD1. Sample: peripheral blood. CDR3 bases: TGCGCCAGCAGACCGGACAGGGAGACGCCCCAGCATTTT. Protein product: CASRPDRETPQHF.